This T cell receptor beta chain was profiled in a study of radiotherapy plus CTLA-4 blockade in lung cancer. Study summary: Of the patients, about 20% showed objective responses and about 30% attained disease control.

On this clone itself: Its antigen is undetermined.

V was clipped by 3 bases and J by 2 bases; unmatched bases: 23. The CDR3 sequence is 23 residues long. Germline lookup yields CDR1 LNHDA and CDR2 SQIVND (reference sequence). Study findings and constraints: In blood, tumor-derived TCR clones expanded after radiotherapy plus ipilimumab. In blood, early T cell clone dynamics reportedly predicted response best, together with interferon-beta.

The study gave focal radiation plus ipilimumab CTLA-4 blockade to patients with chemo-refractory metastatic non-small-cell lung cancer. Method: immunoSEQ multiplex PCR; TCRdb's copy keeps in-frame clones and lacks some. The table records more than 90,000 clones, around nine tenths of them present only once. Sequencing was performed on peripheral blood, taken from a patient treated with radiotherapy plus ipilimumab. The TCR comes from a human donor with non-small cell lung cancer that progressed on radiotherapy plus ipilimumab. The chain employs TRBV19 and TRBJ2-3; 13 nucleotides line up with TRBD2. The CDR3 DNA reads TGTGCCAGTAGTATTATATTCGGGCGAGGGACTAGCGGGGACCTCCAATCCACAGATACGCAGTATTTT. It translates to CASSIIFGRGTSGDLQSTDTQYF.